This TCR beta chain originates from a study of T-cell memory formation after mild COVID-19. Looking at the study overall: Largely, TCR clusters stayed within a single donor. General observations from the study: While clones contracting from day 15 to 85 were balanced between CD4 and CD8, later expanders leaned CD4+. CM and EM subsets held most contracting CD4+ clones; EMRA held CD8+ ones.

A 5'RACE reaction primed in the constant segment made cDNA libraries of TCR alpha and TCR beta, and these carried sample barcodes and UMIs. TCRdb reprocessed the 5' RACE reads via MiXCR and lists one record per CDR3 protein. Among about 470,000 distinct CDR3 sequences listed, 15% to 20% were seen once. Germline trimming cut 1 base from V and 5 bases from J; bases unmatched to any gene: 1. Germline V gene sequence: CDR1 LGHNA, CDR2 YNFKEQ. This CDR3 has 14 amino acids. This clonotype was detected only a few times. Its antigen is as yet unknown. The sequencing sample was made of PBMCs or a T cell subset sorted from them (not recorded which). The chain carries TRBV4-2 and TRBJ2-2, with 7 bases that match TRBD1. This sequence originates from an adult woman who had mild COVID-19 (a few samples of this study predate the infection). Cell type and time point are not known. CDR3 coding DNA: TGTGCCAGCAGCCAAGGGACAGGAACCGGGGAGCTGTTTTTT. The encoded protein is CASSQGTGTGELFF.